One sample yielded the 8 T cell receptor beta chains listed below, sequenced in a study of shared clonotypes between healthy human individuals. Sequencing was performed with immunoSEQ multiplex PCR; in TCRdb, only in-frame clones are kept and a portion is missing. The sample carries 1,400,000 or so clones, around 98.5% recorded once. Sequenced: naive CD4+ T cells sorted from blood. Subset noted: CD45RA+ positively selected. The receptors were sampled from a young man in good health.

The chain employs TRBV20-1 and TRBJ2-7; 9 bases are shared with TRBD1. The CDR3 has 11 residues. The V gene's germline CDR1 is DFQATT and CDR2 SNEGSKA (reference sequence). V shed 5 bases, J shed 6 bases, and the junction held 2 bases outside the gene matches. The CDR3 DNA reads TGCAGTGCTGGGACAGGGTCCGAGCAGTACTTC. Encoded protein: CSAGTGSEQYF.

CDR3 coding DNA: TGTGCCAGCAGTTACCGTGGGACCGCACACCAAGAGACCCAGTACTTC. It is translated as CASSYRGTAHQETQYF. This chain uses TRBV6-5 with TRBJ2-5; perhaps D is TRBD1 or TRBD2 (5 bases each). Germline V CDR1 and CDR2: MNHEY, SVGAGI. Trimming pared 2 bases from V and 0 bases from J, leaving 13 bases between. This CDR3 is 16 amino acids long.

The chain recombines TRBV2 with TRBJ1-1, with TRBD1 as a possible D gene (5 bases). Germline V gives CDR1 SNHLY, CDR2 FYNNEI. V was cut by 3 bases and J by 5 bases, with 16 bases left in between. The CDR3 consists of 15 residues. CDR3 sequence (DNA): TGTGCCAGCAGTGAGCCGGGCAGGGTTTATACTGAAGCTTTCTTT. Translated, it gives CASSEPGRVYTEAFF. Supplemented by reference TRBV2 and TRBJ1-1, the full variable domain reads EPEVTQTPSHQVTQMGQEVILRCVPISNHLYFYWYRQILGQKVEFLVSFYNNEISEKSEIFDDQFSVERPDGSNFTLKIRSTKLEDSAMYFCASSEPGRVYTEAFFGQGTRLTVV.

V and J are TRBV11-2 and TRBJ2-1, with no clear D. V was cut by 3 bases and J by 5 bases, with 11 bases left in between. CDR1 is SGHAT and CDR2 is FQNNGV in the germline V gene. This CDR3 has 14 residues. DNA of the CDR3: TGTGCCAGCAGCTTGGGGTTAAGAAACAATGAGCAGTTCTTC. Translation: CASSLGLRNNEQFF.

This sequence joins TRBV27 and TRBJ2-2, with no clear D. CDR3 length: 14 residues. Germline CDR1 MNHEY, CDR2 SMNVEV (reference sequence). V shed 5 bases and J shed 3 bases, with 10 bases lying between them. This chain's CDR3 is CASSVQLYTGELFF. Written as DNA, the CDR3 is TGTGCCAGCAGTGTCCAACTTTACACCGGGGAGCTGTTTTTT.

The gene calls are TRBV19 and TRBJ2-6; 8 bases are shared with TRBD1. V was pared by 6 bases and J by 0 bases, with 7 bases of the junction left unmatched. CDR3 length: 17 residues. Germline loops: CDR1 LNHDA, CDR2 SQIVND (reference sequence). The CDR3 coding sequence is TGTGCCAGTAGCGACAGGGGACCCCGCTCTGGGGCCAACGTCCTGACTTTC. Its translation is CASSDRGPRSGANVLTF.

The chain is built from TRBV7-3 and TRBJ2-7; D is undetermined. CDR1 SGHTA and CDR2 FQGTGA come from the germline V gene. Trimming took off 2 bases at V and 0 bases at J, with 5 bases between the two ends. CDR3 length: 13 residues. CDR3 DNA: TGTGCCAGCAGCTTAGGGATCTCCTACGAGCAGTACTTC. The encoded protein is CASSLGISYEQYF.

The count of this clone is one. The chain joins TRBV6-1 to TRBJ2-7, with TRBD1 identical over 9 bases. Germline V CDR1 and CDR2: MNHNS, SASEGT. The CDR3 is 14 residues long. Trimming cost V 6 bases and J 5 bases; bases outside gene matches: 8. The CDR3 bases are TGTGCCAGCAGCGTAACAGGGGGCTCTGACGAGCAGTACTTC. It codes for CASSVTGGSDEQYF.